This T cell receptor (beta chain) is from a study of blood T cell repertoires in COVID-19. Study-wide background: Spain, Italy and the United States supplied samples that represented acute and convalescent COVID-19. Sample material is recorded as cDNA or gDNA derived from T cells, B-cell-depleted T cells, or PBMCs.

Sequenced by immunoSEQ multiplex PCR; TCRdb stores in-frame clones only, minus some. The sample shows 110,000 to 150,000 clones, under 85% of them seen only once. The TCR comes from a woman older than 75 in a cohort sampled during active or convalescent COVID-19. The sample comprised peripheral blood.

DNA for the CDR3: TGTGCCAGCAGCCTCGGAGCGCCTCGCACAGATACGCAGTATTTT. Amino acids: CASSLGAPRTDTQYF. The rearrangement links TRBV3-1 (or the pseudogene TRBV3-2) to TRBJ2-3; D not certain. The CDR3 has 15 residues. Trimming removed 4 bases from V and 1 base from J, with 12 bases in between. Germline lookup yields CDR1 LGHDT and CDR2 YNNKEL (reference sequence).